This T cell receptor beta chain originates from a study of T cell changes during pregnancy in multiple sclerosis. Libraries were prepared by immunoSEQ multiplex PCR; TCRdb keeps only in-frame clonotypes and omits some of them. There are 11,000 or so clones in the sample; roughly 84% occur only once, and about 11% lies in the top ten. The source is a female donor in good health, enrolled as a control in a pregnancy study. The starting material was CD8+ T cells from peripheral blood mononuclear cells, obtained after pregnancy.

For the CDR3, the DNA is TGTGCCAGCAGCGCCCCGACAGGGGAAGTACCCTACGAGCAGTACTTC. Translated: CASSAPTGEVPYEQYF. The V gene is TRBV7-9, the J gene TRBJ2-7, with TRBD1 matching 8 bases. Trimming at V came to 5 bases and at J to 2 bases, leaving 11 bases not matched to a gene. The CDR3 runs to 16 residues. Germline values: CDR1 SEHNR, CDR2 FQNEAQ (reference sequence).